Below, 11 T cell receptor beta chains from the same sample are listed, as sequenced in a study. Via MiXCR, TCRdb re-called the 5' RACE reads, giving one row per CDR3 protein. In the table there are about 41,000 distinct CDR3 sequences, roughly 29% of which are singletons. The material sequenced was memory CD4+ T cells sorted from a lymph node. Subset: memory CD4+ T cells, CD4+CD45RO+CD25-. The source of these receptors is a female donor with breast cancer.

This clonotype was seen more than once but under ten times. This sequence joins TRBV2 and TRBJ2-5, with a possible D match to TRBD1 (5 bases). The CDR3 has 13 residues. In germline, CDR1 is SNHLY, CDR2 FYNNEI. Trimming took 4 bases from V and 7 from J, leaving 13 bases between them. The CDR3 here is CASSGSPRGTQYF. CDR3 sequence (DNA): TGTGCCAGCAGTGGTTCTCCAAGGGGGACCCAGTACTTC.

The CDR3 protein is CASSLVRGHNEQFF. The CDR3 DNA reads as TGCGCCAGCAGCTTGGTCAGGGGACACAATGAGCAGTTCTTC. V gene TRBV5-1 combines with J gene TRBJ2-1; tentatively, D is TRBD1 (6 bases). CDR3 size: 14 residues. Germline V gives CDR1 SGHRS, CDR2 YFSETQ. Trimming stripped 0 bases from V and 5 bases from J, with 9 bases between. Using reference TRBV5-1 and TRBJ2-1 for the parts outside the CDR3, the full variable domain is KAGVTQTPRYLIKTRGQQVTLSCSPISGHRSVSWYQQTPGQGLQFLFEYFSETQRNKGNFPGRFSGRQFSNSRSEMNVSTLELGDSALYLCASSLVRGHNEQFFGPGTRLTVL.

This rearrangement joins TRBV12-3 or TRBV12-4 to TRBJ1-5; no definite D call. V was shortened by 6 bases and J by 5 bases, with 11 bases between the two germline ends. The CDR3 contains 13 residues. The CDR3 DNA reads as TGTGCCAGCAGCTGGAACAGCGATCAGCCCCAGCATTTT. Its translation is CASSWNSDQPQHF.

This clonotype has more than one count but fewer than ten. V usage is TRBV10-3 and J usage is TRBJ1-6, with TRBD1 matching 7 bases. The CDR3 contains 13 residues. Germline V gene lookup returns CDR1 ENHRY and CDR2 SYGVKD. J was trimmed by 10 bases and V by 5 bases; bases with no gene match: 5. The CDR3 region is CAISSQGYSPLHF. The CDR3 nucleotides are TGTGCCATCAGTTCACAGGGGTACTCACCCCTCCACTTT.

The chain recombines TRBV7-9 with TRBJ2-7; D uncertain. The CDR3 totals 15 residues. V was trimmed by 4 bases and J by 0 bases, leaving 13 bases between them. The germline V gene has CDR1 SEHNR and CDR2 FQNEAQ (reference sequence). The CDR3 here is CASSSSTDNSYEQYF. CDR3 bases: TGTGCCAGCAGCTCGTCGACCGATAACTCCTACGAGCAGTACTTC.

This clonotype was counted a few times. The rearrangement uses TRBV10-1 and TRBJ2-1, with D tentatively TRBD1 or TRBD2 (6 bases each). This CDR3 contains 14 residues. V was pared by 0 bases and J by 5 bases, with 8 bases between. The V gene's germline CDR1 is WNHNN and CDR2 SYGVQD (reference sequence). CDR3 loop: CASSESGGHNEQFF. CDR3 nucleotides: TGCGCCAGCAGTGAGTCGGGGGGCCACAATGAGCAGTTCTTC.

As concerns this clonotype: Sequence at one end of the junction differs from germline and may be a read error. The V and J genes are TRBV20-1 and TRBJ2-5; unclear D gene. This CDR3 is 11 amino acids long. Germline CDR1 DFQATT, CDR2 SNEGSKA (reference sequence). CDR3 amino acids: CSATVQETQHF. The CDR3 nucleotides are TGCAGTGCTACGGTCCAAGAGACCCAGCACTTC.

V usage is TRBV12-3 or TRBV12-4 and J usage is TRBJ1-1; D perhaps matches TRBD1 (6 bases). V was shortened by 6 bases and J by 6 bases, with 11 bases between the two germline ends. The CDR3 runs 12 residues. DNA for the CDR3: TGTGCCAGCAGCCCCCAGGGGTCTGAAGCTTTCTTT. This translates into CASSPQGSEAFF.

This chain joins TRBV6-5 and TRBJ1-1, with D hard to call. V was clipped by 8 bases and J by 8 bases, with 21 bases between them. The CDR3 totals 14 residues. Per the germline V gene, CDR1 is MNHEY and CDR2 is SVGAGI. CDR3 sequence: CASRIIGSGREAFF. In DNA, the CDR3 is TGTGCCAGCCGGATCATAGGTTCGGGGAGAGAAGCTTTCTTT.

CDR3 in amino acids: CASSSASLAGSEQYF. DNA of the CDR3: TGTGCCAGCAGTTCCGCCAGTCTAGCGGGTTCCGAGCAGTACTTC. This chain connects TRBV28 to TRBJ2-7; 8 bases are shared with TRBD2. The V gene's germline CDR1 is MDHEN and CDR2 SYDVKM. J lost 6 bases, V lost 4 bases, and 11 bases had no gene match. The CDR3 is 15 residues long.

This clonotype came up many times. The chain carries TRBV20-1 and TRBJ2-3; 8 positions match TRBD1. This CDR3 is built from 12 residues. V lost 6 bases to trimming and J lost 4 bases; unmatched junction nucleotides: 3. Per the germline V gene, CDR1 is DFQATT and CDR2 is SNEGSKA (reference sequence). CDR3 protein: CSASGGADTQYF. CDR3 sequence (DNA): TGCAGTGCATCAGGGGGCGCAGATACGCAGTATTTT.